This entry lists 5 T cell receptor beta chains sequenced from one sample in a study of blood T cell repertoires in COVID-19 (dated by TCRdb to 2019 to 2021). Library preparation was by the immunoSEQ multiplex PCR assay. Imported from immuneACCESS, the table was reduced by TCRdb to in-frame sequences with V and J called. These copies leave out some clones; in studies compared against another copy, an unresolved V gene accounts for under half, and the cause of the remainder is not known. The table for this sample lists about 250,000 clones; more than 75% of them were counted only once. The ten largest clones capture 1.5% to 2% of the sample. The sample comprised PBMCs or T cells enriched from blood (not recorded which). The receptors stem from a woman between 50 and 59 years old who had recovered from COVID-19.

The chain uses TRBV5-1 and TRBJ2-5, with 7 positions matching TRBD2. Germline V gives CDR1 SGHRS, CDR2 YFSETQ. Trimming took 4 bases from V and 4 from J; bases not matched to a gene: 13. CDR3 size: 16 residues. CDR3: CASSGGGSLGLETQYF. CDR3 nucleotide sequence: TGCGCCAGCAGCGGGGGAGGGTCTCTGGGATTAGAGACCCAGTACTTC.

This CDR3 is CASSQVGSPTYEQYF. CDR3 bases: TGTGCCAGCAGCCAAGTCGGTTCCCCCACCTACGAGCAGTACTTC. The chain employs TRBV3-1 (or the pseudogene TRBV3-2) and TRBJ2-7; D remains unclear. Trimming removed 1 base from V and 2 bases from J, with 12 bases in between. CDR3 length: 15 residues. The germline V gene encodes CDR1 LGHDT and CDR2 YNNKEL (reference sequence).

The CDR3 spells CASSLIYSRRKNTEAFF. The CDR3 DNA reads as TGTGCCAGCAGCTTAATATACTCCCGGAGGAAGAACACTGAAGCTTTCTTT. The chain is built from TRBV7-9 and TRBJ1-1, with D uncertain. Germline lookup yields CDR1 SEHNR and CDR2 FQNEAQ (reference sequence). The CDR3 has 17 residues. Deletions cut 2 bases from V and 1 base from J, with 17 bases between.

The rearrangement joins TRBV5-4 to TRBJ2-3; TRBD1 matches at 8 bases. The CDR3 spans 17 residues. The V and J ends lost 0 bases and 2 bases, in that order; junction bases with no gene match: 8. Germline assignment: CDR1 SGHNT and CDR2 YYREEE (reference sequence). The DNA of the CDR3 is TGTGCCAGCAGCTTGGGGTCGACAGGGGCTTCCACAGATACGCAGTATTTT. It translates to CASSLGSTGASTDTQYF.

DNA for the CDR3: TGTGCCAGCAACGGAGATAACTATGGCTACACCTTC. This gives the protein CASNGDNYGYTF. This sequence joins TRBV28 and TRBJ1-2; D unclear. CDR3 length equals 12 residues. V was pared by 7 bases and J by 1 base, with 7 bases between. The germline V gene encodes CDR1 MDHEN and CDR2 SYDVKM.